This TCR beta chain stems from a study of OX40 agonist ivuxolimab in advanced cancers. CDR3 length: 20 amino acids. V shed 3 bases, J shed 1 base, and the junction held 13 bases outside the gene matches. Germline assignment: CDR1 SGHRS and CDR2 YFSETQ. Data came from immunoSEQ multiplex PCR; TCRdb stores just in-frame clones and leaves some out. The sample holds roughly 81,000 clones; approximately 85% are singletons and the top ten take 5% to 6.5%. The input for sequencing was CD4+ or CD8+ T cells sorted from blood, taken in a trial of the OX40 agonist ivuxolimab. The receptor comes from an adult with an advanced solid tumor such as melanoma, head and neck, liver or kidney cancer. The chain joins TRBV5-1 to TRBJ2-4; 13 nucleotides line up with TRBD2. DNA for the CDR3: TGCGCCAGCAGCTGGGGACTAGCGGGGACGCAAGAATGGGCCAAAAACATTCAGTACTTC. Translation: CASSWGLAGTQEWAKNIQYF.